A selection of T cell receptor beta chains follows, all from one sample in a study of blood T cell repertoires in COVID-19. Clones were sequenced by immunoSEQ multiplex PCR, and TCRdb holds only the in-frame ones, with some missing. The sample has about 160,000 clones; roughly nine tenths are singletons. Sequenced sample: peripheral blood. These receptors all come from a man between 45 and 60 years old with acute or convalescent COVID-19. CDR3s include the opening cysteine and the closing phenylalanine or tryptophan. Fields, in order: clone size, J gene, V gene, D gene, CDR3 protein, CDR3 DNA. D genes are given only for firm matches. Clone size is given for some rows only: seen once, a few or many times, or a class if the clone is expanded.

clone size: NA
J gene: TRBJ2-1
V gene: TRBV7-2
D gene: NA
CDR3 protein: CASSFSVGAHYNEQFF
CDR3 DNA: TGTGCCAGCAGCTTTTCCGTAGGGGCCCACTACAATGAGCAGTTCTTC

clone size: NA
J gene: TRBJ1-6
V gene: TRBV30
D gene: NA
CDR3 protein: CAGAVAYNSPLHF
CDR3 DNA: TGTGCCGGAGCGGTAGCCTATAATTCACCCCTCCACTTT

clone size: NA
J gene: TRBJ1-5
V gene: TRBV6-1
D gene: NA
CDR3 protein: CASSESAGWVHQPQHF
CDR3 DNA: TGTGCCAGCAGTGAATCGGCAGGTTGGGTTCATCAGCCCCAGCATTTT

clone size: NA
J gene: TRBJ2-1
V gene: TRBV19
D gene: TRBD2
CDR3 protein: CASSIPGLAGYNEQFF
CDR3 DNA: TGTGCCAGTAGTATCCCGGGACTAGCGGGCTACAATGAGCAGTTCTTC

clone size: NA
J gene: TRBJ2-2
V gene: TRBV5-5
D gene: TRBD1
CDR3 protein: CASSTGTGRTGELFF
CDR3 DNA: TGTGCCAGCAGCACCGGGACAGGGCGGACCGGGGAGCTGTTTTTT

clone size: NA
J gene: TRBJ2-7
V gene: TRBV2
D gene: NA
CDR3 protein: CASLGDSEQYF
CDR3 DNA: TGTGCCAGCCTAGGGGATAGCGAGCAGTACTTC

clone size: NA
J gene: TRBJ2-2
V gene: TRBV2
D gene: TRBD2
CDR3 protein: CASRGGGRTGELFF
CDR3 DNA: TGTGCCAGCAGGGGCGGGGGGAGGACCGGGGAGCTGTTTTTT

clone size: NA
J gene: TRBJ1-5
V gene: TRBV5-1
D gene: TRBD1
CDR3 protein: CASSLRTGNREPQHF
CDR3 DNA: TGCGCCAGCAGCTTACGGACAGGCAATAGGGAGCCCCAGCATTTT

clone size: NA
J gene: TRBJ2-1
V gene: TRBV18
D gene: TRBD2
CDR3 protein: CASSPLTSGSYNEQFF
CDR3 DNA: TGTGCCAGCTCACCCCTTACTAGCGGGAGCTACAATGAGCAGTTCTTC

clone size: NA
J gene: TRBJ2-1
V gene: TRBV7-6
D gene: TRBD2
CDR3 protein: CASSLAGLAGTYNEQFF
CDR3 DNA: TGTGCCAGCAGCTTAGCAGGACTAGCGGGAACCTACAATGAGCAGTTCTTC

clone size: NA
J gene: TRBJ2-1
V gene: TRBV9
D gene: TRBD1
CDR3 protein: CASSEGQGAYNEQFF
CDR3 DNA: TGTGCCAGCAGCGAGGGACAGGGGGCCTACAATGAGCAGTTCTTC

clone size: NA
J gene: TRBJ2-7
V gene: TRBV5-1
D gene: TRBD2
CDR3 protein: CASSFTSGSGYEQYF
CDR3 DNA: TGCGCCAGCAGCTTTACTAGCGGGAGTGGGTACGAGCAGTACTTC

clone size: NA
J gene: TRBJ2-3
V gene: TRBV5-1
D gene: NA
CDR3 protein: CASSLEAGLTDTQYF
CDR3 DNA: TGCGCCAGCAGCTTGGAAGCGGGCCTCACAGATACGCAGTATTTT

clone size: NA
J gene: TRBJ2-5
V gene: TRBV12-3/TRBV12-4
D gene: NA
CDR3 protein: CASSWGPETQYF
CDR3 DNA: TGTGCCAGCAGCTGGGGGCCAGAGACCCAGTACTTC

clone size: NA
J gene: TRBJ1-4
V gene: TRBV5-1
D gene: NA
CDR3 protein: CASSLETATNEKLFF
CDR3 DNA: TGCGCCAGCAGCCTTGAAACCGCCACAAATGAAAAACTGTTTTTT

clone size: once
J gene: TRBJ1-2
V gene: TRBV29-1
D gene: NA
CDR3 protein: CSVLRGLFYTF
CDR3 DNA: TGCAGCGTCCTCCGTGGGCTATTCTACACCTTC

clone size: once
J gene: TRBJ2-3
V gene: TRBV7-9
D gene: TRBD2
CDR3 protein: CASVRAGADHTQYF
CDR3 DNA: TGTGCCAGCGTTAGAGCGGGGGCGGATCATACGCAGTATTTT

clone size: NA
J gene: TRBJ2-2
V gene: TRBV27
D gene: NA
CDR3 protein: CASSTGTPTGELFF
CDR3 DNA: TGTGCCAGCAGTACCGGGACTCCCACCGGGGAGCTGTTTTTT

clone size: NA
J gene: TRBJ1-1
V gene: TRBV7-2
D gene: NA
CDR3 protein: CASSPSRGTGGAWAEAFF
CDR3 DNA: TGTGCCAGCAGCCCGAGTAGGGGGACGGGAGGGGCCTGGGCTGAAGCTTTCTTT

clone size: NA
J gene: TRBJ1-3
V gene: TRBV11-1
D gene: NA
CDR3 protein: CASSLNALGNTIYF
CDR3 DNA: TGTGCCAGCAGCCTAAACGCTCTAGGAAACACCATATATTTT

clone size: NA
J gene: TRBJ2-3
V gene: TRBV30
D gene: NA
CDR3 protein: CAWSKRGGRDTQYF
CDR3 DNA: TGTGCCTGGAGTAAGAGGGGGGGTCGCGATACGCAGTATTTT

clone size: NA
J gene: TRBJ1-5
V gene: TRBV7-2
D gene: NA
CDR3 protein: CASSLVTGGNQPQHF
CDR3 DNA: TGTGCCAGCAGCTTAGTGACAGGTGGAAATCAGCCCCAGCATTTT

clone size: NA
J gene: TRBJ1-1
V gene: TRBV10-2
D gene: NA
CDR3 protein: CASSPGGVGNTEAFF
CDR3 DNA: TGCGCCAGCAGTCCGGGAGGGGTTGGGAACACTGAAGCTTTCTTT

clone size: NA
J gene: TRBJ2-3
V gene: TRBV6-2/TRBV6-3
D gene: TRBD2
CDR3 protein: CASSYLAGVGPDTQYF
CDR3 DNA: TGTGCCAGCAGTTACTTAGCGGGGGTCGGCCCAGATACGCAGTATTTT

clone size: NA
J gene: TRBJ2-3
V gene: TRBV5-1
D gene: NA
CDR3 protein: CASSPEGRSTDTQYF
CDR3 DNA: TGCGCCAGCAGCCCGGAGGGGCGGAGCACAGATACGCAGTATTTT

clone size: NA
J gene: TRBJ2-4
V gene: TRBV5-4
D gene: TRBD2
CDR3 protein: CASAPNSGSTAKNIQYF
CDR3 DNA: TGTGCCAGCGCACCCAATAGCGGGAGTACCGCCAAAAACATTCAGTACTTC

clone size: once
J gene: TRBJ2-2
V gene: TRBV9
D gene: NA
CDR3 protein: CASSATGQNTGELFF
CDR3 DNA: TGTGCCAGCAGCGCCACGGGACAGAACACCGGGGAGCTGTTTTTT

clone size: NA
J gene: TRBJ1-2
V gene: TRBV5-4
D gene: NA
CDR3 protein: CASGGGTYGYTF
CDR3 DNA: TGTGCCAGCGGGGGGGGGACCTATGGCTACACCTTC

clone size: NA
J gene: TRBJ1-5
V gene: TRBV19
D gene: NA
CDR3 protein: CASTENRADQPQHF
CDR3 DNA: TGTGCCAGTACCGAAAACAGGGCGGATCAGCCCCAGCATTTT

clone size: NA
J gene: TRBJ2-3
V gene: TRBV7-9
D gene: TRBD2
CDR3 protein: CASSFRLAGVTDTQYF
CDR3 DNA: TGTGCCAGCAGCTTTCGACTAGCGGGAGTCACAGATACGCAGTATTTT

clone size: NA
J gene: TRBJ2-2
V gene: TRBV28
D gene: TRBD1
CDR3 protein: CASSPETGVPRELFF
CDR3 DNA: TGTGCCAGCAGCCCCGAGACAGGGGTCCCCCGGGAGCTGTTTTTT

clone size: NA
J gene: TRBJ2-5
V gene: TRBV30
D gene: NA
CDR3 protein: CAWSEPKFSGLGGQYF
CDR3 DNA: TGTGCCTGGAGTGAGCCGAAATTTAGTGGGTTAGGCGGGCAGTACTTC

clone size: NA
J gene: TRBJ2-7
V gene: TRBV5-1
D gene: TRBD1
CDR3 protein: CASSLEGAATYEQYF
CDR3 DNA: TGCGCCAGCAGCTTGGAGGGGGCCGCCACCTACGAGCAGTACTTC

clone size: NA
J gene: TRBJ1-4
V gene: TRBV15
D gene: TRBD1
CDR3 protein: CATSRETGQGDEKLFF
CDR3 DNA: TGTGCCACCAGCAGAGAGACCGGACAGGGTGATGAAAAACTGTTTTTT

clone size: once
J gene: TRBJ2-1
V gene: TRBV11-2
D gene: TRBD2
CDR3 protein: CASSLMLAGWGHEQFF
CDR3 DNA: TGTGCCAGCAGCTTAATGCTAGCGGGATGGGGCCATGAGCAGTTCTTC

clone size: few
J gene: TRBJ1-5
V gene: TRBV19
D gene: TRBD1
CDR3 protein: CASSIKGQGTSGSNQPQHF
CDR3 DNA: TGTGCCAGTAGTATCAAGGGACAGGGGACAAGTGGGAGCAATCAGCCCCAGCATTTT

clone size: NA
J gene: TRBJ1-5
V gene: TRBV27
D gene: TRBD1
CDR3 protein: CASWDRVGNQPQHF
CDR3 DNA: TGTGCCAGTTGGGACAGGGTAGGTAATCAGCCCCAGCATTTT

clone size: NA
J gene: TRBJ1-2
V gene: TRBV7-8
D gene: NA
CDR3 protein: CASSLRENYGYTF
CDR3 DNA: TGTGCCAGCAGCCTTAGGGAGAACTATGGCTACACCTTC

clone size: NA
J gene: TRBJ2-3
V gene: TRBV27
D gene: NA
CDR3 protein: CASRRATGEDTQYF
CDR3 DNA: TGTGCCAGCAGAAGAGCTACCGGGGAAGATACGCAGTATTTT

clone size: NA
J gene: TRBJ1-5
V gene: TRBV15
D gene: NA
CDR3 protein: CATSREGAGRNQPQHF
CDR3 DNA: TGTGCCACCAGCAGAGAAGGTGCGGGTCGCAATCAGCCCCAGCATTTT

clone size: NA
J gene: TRBJ1-6
V gene: TRBV13
D gene: NA
CDR3 protein: CASSPPGLSSYNSPLHF
CDR3 DNA: TGTGCCAGCAGCCCTCCGGGACTTAGCTCCTATAATTCACCCCTCCACTTT

clone size: few
J gene: TRBJ1-2
V gene: TRBV4-3
D gene: NA
CDR3 protein: CASSQDLGRRGYGYTF
CDR3 DNA: TGCGCCAGCAGCCAAGACCTCGGGCGGAGGGGTTATGGCTACACCTTC